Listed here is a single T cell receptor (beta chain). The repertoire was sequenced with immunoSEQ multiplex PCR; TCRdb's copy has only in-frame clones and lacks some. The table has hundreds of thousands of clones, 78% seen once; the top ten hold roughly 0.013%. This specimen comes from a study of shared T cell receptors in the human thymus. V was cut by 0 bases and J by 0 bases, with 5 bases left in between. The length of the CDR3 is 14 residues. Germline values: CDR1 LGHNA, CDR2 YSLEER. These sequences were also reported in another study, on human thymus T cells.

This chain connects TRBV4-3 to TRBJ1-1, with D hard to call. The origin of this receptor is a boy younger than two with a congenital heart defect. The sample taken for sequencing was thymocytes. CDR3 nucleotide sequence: TGCGCCAGCAGCCAAGATCGAGTGAACACTGAAGCTTTCTTT. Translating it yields CASSQDRVNTEAFF.